A single T cell receptor beta chain is shown here with its context. Other DNA sequences of this sample code for an identical CDR3. The CDR3 sequence is 14 residues long. CDR1 and CDR2 (germline): SGHRS, YFSETQ. Trimming took 4 bases from V and 3 from J, leaving 14 bases between them. The source of the sample is a study of blood T cell repertoires in COVID-19. Using immunoSEQ multiplex PCR, the repertoire was profiled, and TCRdb retains in-frame clones only, with some absent. This sample carries around 230,000 clones, over 65% of them seen once, and the ten largest clones take under 3%. The chain is built from TRBV5-1 and TRBJ2-7, with a weak D call TRBD2 (7 bases). Specimen: peripheral blood. This receptor was identified in a woman aged 65 to 85 with active or convalescent COVID-19. The CDR3 loop is CASSPGGLSYEQYF. The DNA for the CDR3 is TGCGCCAGCAGCCCCGGGGGGCTTAGCTACGAGCAGTACTTC.